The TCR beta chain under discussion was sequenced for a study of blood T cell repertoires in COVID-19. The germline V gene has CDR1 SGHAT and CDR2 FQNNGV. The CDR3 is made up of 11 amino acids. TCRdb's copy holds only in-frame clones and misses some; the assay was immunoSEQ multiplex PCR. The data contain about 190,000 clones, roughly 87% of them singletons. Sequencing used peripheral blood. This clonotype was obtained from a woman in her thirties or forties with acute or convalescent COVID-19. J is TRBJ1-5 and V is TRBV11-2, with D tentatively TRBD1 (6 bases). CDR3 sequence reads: CARQGNQPQHF. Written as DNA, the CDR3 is TGTGCTCGACAGGGCAATCAGCCCCAGCATTTT.